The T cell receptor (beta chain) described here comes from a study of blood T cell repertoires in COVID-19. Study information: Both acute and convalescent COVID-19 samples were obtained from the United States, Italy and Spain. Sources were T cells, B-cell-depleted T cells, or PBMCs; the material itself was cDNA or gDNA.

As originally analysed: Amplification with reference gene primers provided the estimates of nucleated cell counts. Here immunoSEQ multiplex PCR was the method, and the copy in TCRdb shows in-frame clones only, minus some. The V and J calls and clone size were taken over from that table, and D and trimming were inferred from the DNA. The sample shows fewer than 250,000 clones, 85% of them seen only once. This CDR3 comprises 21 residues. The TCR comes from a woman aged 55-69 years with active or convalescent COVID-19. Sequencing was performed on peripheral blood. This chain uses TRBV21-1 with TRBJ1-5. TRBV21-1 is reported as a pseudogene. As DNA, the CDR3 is TGTGCCAGCAGCTTCTGGGCGAGGGAATCACATCGTAGATATAGCAATCAGCCCCAGCATTTT. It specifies CASSFWARESHRRYSNQPQHF.